These 27 T cell receptor beta chains were all obtained from the same sample, sequenced in a study of T cells of healthy individuals. Via MiXCR, TCRdb re-called the 5' RACE reads, giving one row per CDR3 protein. The repertoire includes over 95,000 distinct CDR3 sequences, 15% to 20% of them detected once, and roughly 6.2% sits in the top ten. The receptors stem from a human donor in good health.

The J gene is TRBJ2-1, the V gene TRBV6-5, with D possibly being TRBD1 (6 bases). The CDR3 is made up of 13 amino acids. From germline, CDR1 is MNHEY and CDR2 SVGAGI. Trimming left V 7 bases short and J 6 bases short, with 13 bases between. This CDR3 is CASISDRSNEQFF. The DNA of the CDR3 is TGTGCCAGCATTTCAGACAGGTCCAATGAGCAGTTCTTC.

This rearrangement joins TRBV28 to TRBJ2-5, with D possibly called TRBD1 or TRBD2 (5 bases each). CDR1 MDHEN and CDR2 SYDVKM come from the germline V gene. This CDR3 is built from 13 residues. With 5 bases removed from V and 5 bases from J, the gap between germline ends came to 12 bases. In DNA, the CDR3 is TGTGCCAGCAGTCTTGGGGGTACGGAGACCCAGTACTTC. This translates into CASSLGGTETQYF. The whole variable domain, remainder taken from reference TRBV28 and TRBJ2-5, is DVKVTQSSRYLVKRTGEKVFLECVQDMDHENMFWYRQDPGLGLRLIYFSYDVKMKEKGDIPEGYSVSREKKERFSLILESASTNQTSMYLCASSLGGTETQYFGPGTRLLVL.

Many counts were recorded for this clonotype. The gene calls are TRBV6-2 or TRBV6-3 and TRBJ2-1; 8 bases line up with TRBD2. The CDR3 consists of 15 residues. Losses at the gene ends were 7 bases for V and 9 bases for J; bases not matched to a gene: 14. Per germline, CDR1 MNHEY and CDR2 SVGEGT. The CDR3 DNA reads as TGTGCCAGCACCAGTAGCGGGATCAGAGGTTTTGAGCAGTTCTTC. It is translated as CASTSSGIRGFEQFF.

V is TRBV7-2 and J is TRBJ1-5, with 9 positions matching TRBD1. V shed 3 bases and J 6 bases; nucleotides not matched to a gene: 6. The CDR3 totals 15 residues. Germline V gives CDR1 SGHTA, CDR2 FQGNSA. CDR3 nucleotide sequence: TGTGCCAGCAGCTTCTCCGGGACAGGGAGTCAGCCCCAGCATTTT. This encodes CASSFSGTGSQPQHF.

The chain recombines TRBV4-1 with TRBJ2-7, with D perhaps matching TRBD2 (5 bases). V shed 4 bases and J shed 4 bases, with 11 bases lying between them. CDR3 size: 13 residues. CDR1 MGHRA and CDR2 YSYEKL come from the germline V gene. The CDR3 spells CASSLGPGYEQYF. CDR3 nucleotide sequence: TGCGCCAGCAGCCTTGGGCCGGGGTACGAGCAGTACTTC.

This clonotype was counted only a few times. The chain carries TRBV5-1 and TRBJ2-5, with D maybe TRBD1 (5 bases). Trimming pared 6 bases from V and 5 bases from J, leaving 11 bases between. The CDR3 loop spans 12 amino acids. In germline, CDR1 is SGHRS, CDR2 YFSETQ. The CDR3 nucleotides read TGCGCCAGCAACCAGGGTTGGGAGACCCAGTACTTC. Translated: CASNQGWETQYF. The entire variable domain, with the rest obtained from reference TRBV5-1 and TRBJ2-5, is as follows: KAGVTQTPRYLIKTRGQQVTLSCSPISGHRSVSWYQQTPGQGLQFLFEYFSETQRNKGNFPGRFSGRQFSNSRSEMNVSTLELGDSALYLCASNQGWETQYFGPGTRLLVL.

This clonotype was seen many times. The chain is built from TRBV2 and TRBJ2-5; 7 nucleotides match TRBD1. The V and J ends lost 6 bases and 5 bases, in that order; junction bases with no gene match: 6. The V gene's germline CDR1 is SNHLY and CDR2 FYNNEI. The CDR3 has 13 residues. CDR3 sequence reads: CASSRQGLETQYF. CDR3 DNA: TGTGCCAGCAGCAGACAGGGCTTGGAGACCCAGTACTTC.

V is TRBV28 and J is TRBJ2-1, with 10 bases lining up with TRBD1. CDR3 size: 15 residues. Per the germline V gene, CDR1 is MDHEN and CDR2 is SYDVKM. Trimming cost V 3 bases and J 6 bases; bases outside gene matches: 5. For the CDR3, the DNA is TGTGCCAGCAGTTTTGGGACAGGGGTTGGCAATGAGCAGTTCTTC. Encoded protein: CASSFGTGVGNEQFF.

V is TRBV24-1 and J is TRBJ2-3, with 9 bases that match TRBD1. This CDR3 is 14 amino acids long. The trim removed 4 bases at V and 4 bases at J, leaving 2 bases unmatched. Per germline, CDR1 KGHDR and CDR2 SFDVKD. The CDR3 here is CATSETGGADTQYF. The CDR3 nucleotides read TGTGCCACCAGTGAGACAGGGGGGGCAGATACGCAGTATTTT.

This clonotype was detected only a few times. This chain uses TRBV29-1 with TRBJ1-1, with D possibly being TRBD1 (6 bases). V was trimmed by 7 bases and J by 4 bases, leaving 13 bases between them. There are 12 residues in the CDR3. Germline assignment: CDR1 SQVTM and CDR2 ANQGSEA. CDR3 amino acids: CSAGQTGTEAFF. As DNA, the CDR3 is TGCAGCGCTGGACAGACGGGCACTGAAGCTTTCTTT.

To note about this clonotype: This may come from a read error, since a much larger clone is one base off. The CDR3 is CASNPNGDYGYTF. DNA of the CDR3: TGTGCCAGCAATCCGAACGGTGACTATGGCTACACCTTC. The chain links TRBV9 to TRBJ1-2; no definite D call. Germline V gene data show CDR1 as SGDLS and CDR2 as YYNGEE. The germline V and J ends were trimmed by 6 bases and 3 bases, with 12 bases remaining between them. This CDR3 has 13 residues.

Only a few counts were recorded for this clonotype. V is TRBV4-3 and J is TRBJ1-4; 9 bases fit TRBD1. After removal of 6 bases from V and 8 bases from J, the junction contained 7 bases not matched to a gene. The CDR3 loop spans 14 amino acids. CDR1 is LGHNA and CDR2 is YSLEER in the germline V gene. The CDR3 here is CASRGGTGREKLFF. The CDR3 bases are TGCGCCAGCAGAGGGGGGACAGGGAGGGAAAAACTGTTTTTT.

This chain uses TRBV5-1 with TRBJ2-1; 7 nucleotides agree with TRBD2. With V trimmed by 2 bases and J by 2 bases, 10 bases remained unmatched. The CDR3 loop spans 17 amino acids. The germline CDR1 and CDR2 sequences are SGHRS and YFSETQ. This CDR3 reads CASSLTFLAGPYNEQFF. The DNA of the CDR3 is TGCGCCAGCAGCTTAACGTTCTTAGCGGGCCCCTACAATGAGCAGTTCTTC. Filled out from reference TRBV5-1 and TRBJ2-1, the complete variable domain reads KAGVTQTPRYLIKTRGQQVTLSCSPISGHRSVSWYQQTPGQGLQFLFEYFSETQRNKGNFPGRFSGRQFSNSRSEMNVSTLELGDSALYLCASSLTFLAGPYNEQFFGPGTRLTVL.

In regard to this clonotype: A much larger clone is a single base away; this may be a read error. This sequence joins TRBV29-1 and TRBJ1-4, with a possible D match to TRBD1 (6 bases). The CDR3 extends over 14 amino acids. Germline V CDR1 and CDR2: SQVTM, ANQGSEA. The CDR3 region is CSADPTGTNEKLYF. The CDR3 DNA sequence: TGCAGCGCAGACCCAACAGGGACTAATGAAAAACTGTATTTT.

There are many counts of this clonotype. The CDR3 here is CASSSAGTSWTIYF. As DNA, the CDR3 is TGTGCCAGCAGTTCTGCCGGGACCTCATGGACCATATATTTT. The chain couples TRBV28 to TRBJ1-3, with a weak D call TRBD1 (5 bases). Germline CDR1 and CDR2: MDHEN and SYDVKM. The CDR3 is 14 residues long. V was cut by 4 bases and J by 10 bases, with 17 bases left in between.

J is TRBJ1-5 and V is TRBV7-8; TRBD1 matches at 9 bases. This CDR3 has 15 amino acids. CDR1 and CDR2 from the germline V gene are SGHVS and FQNEAQ. The ends lost 5 bases at V and 1 base at J; junction bases unmatched: 3. The CDR3 DNA is TGTGCCAGCAGCCTACAGGGGGCGAGCAATCAGCCCCAGCATTTT. The encoded protein is CASSLQGASNQPQHF.

The rearrangement links TRBV5-5 to TRBJ2-3; possibly TRBD2 for D (5 bases). The ends were cut back, 0 bases at V and 5 bases at J, with 16 bases in the middle. Germline V CDR1 and CDR2: SGHKS, YYEKEE (reference sequence). The CDR3 spans 16 residues. The CDR3 region has the DNA TGTGCCAGCAGCTTGGCTACACCGCATCGGGGAGATACGCAGTATTTT. Translated: CASSLATPHRGDTQYF. The full variable domain, completed using reference TRBV5-5 and TRBJ2-3, is DAGVTQSPTHLIKTRGQQVTLRCSPISGHKSVSWYQQVLGQGPQFIFQYYEKEERGRGNFPDRFSARQFPNYSSELNVNALLLGDSALYLCASSLATPHRGDTQYFGPGTRLTVL.

This clonotype was found a few times. The chain couples TRBV11-1 to TRBJ2-1, with D perhaps TRBD2 (6 bases). Deletions cut 8 bases from V and 1 base from J, with 9 bases between. CDR1 SGHAT and CDR2 FQDESV come from the germline V gene (reference sequence). CDR3 size: 13 residues. CDR3 protein: CASGDWSYNEQFF. CDR3 bases: TGTGCCAGCGGGGACTGGTCCTACAATGAGCAGTTCTTC.

CDR3 sequence reads: CASRNTLGGEKLFF. CDR3 bases: TGTGCCAGCAGGAACACCCTCGGCGGTGAAAAACTGTTTTTT. V and J are TRBV6-2 or TRBV6-3 and TRBJ1-4; D is undetermined. With 6 bases removed from V and 7 bases from J, the gap between germline ends came to 15 bases. The CDR3 sequence is 14 residues long. Germline CDR1 and CDR2: MNHEY and SVGEGT.

Only a few counts were recorded for this clonotype. J is TRBJ2-3 and V is TRBV6-1; D may correspond to TRBD1 or TRBD2 (6 bases each). The germline gives CDR1 MNHNS, CDR2 SASEGT. There are 15 residues in the CDR3. The V end was cut by 1 base, the J end by 4 bases, with 12 bases between. The CDR3, as DNA: TGTGCCAGCAGTGAAGGGGGAAGGGGGGCAGATACGCAGTATTTT. This codes for CASSEGGRGADTQYF.

The V and J genes are TRBV21-1 and TRBJ1-1. TRBV21-1 is recorded as a pseudogene. The length of the CDR3 is 15 residues. DNA of the CDR3: TGTGCCAGCAGCAAAGCCCGTGCCGAGAACACTGAAGCTTTCTTT. Translating it yields CASSKARAENTEAFF.

Only a few counts were recorded for this clonotype. V and J are TRBV11-1 and TRBJ1-1; D remains unclear. The germline gives CDR1 SGHAT, CDR2 FQDESV (reference sequence). This CDR3 is 13 amino acids long. V lost 4 bases, J lost 1 base, and 7 bases lay in between. The CDR3 DNA follows: TGTGCCAGCAGCTCCACACAGAACACTGAAGCTTTCTTT. It yields the protein CASSSTQNTEAFF.

The genes are TRBV24-1 and TRBJ2-3, with 12 bases identical to TRBD1. CDR1 and CDR2 (germline): KGHDR, SFDVKD. The V and J ends lost 5 bases and 4 bases, in that order; junction bases with no gene match: 9. The CDR3 covers 17 residues. CDR3 DNA: TGTGCCACCAGTGCCCCTCCGGGACAGGGGGCATCAGATACGCAGTATTTT. This sequence encodes CATSAPPGQGASDTQYF.

The chain carries TRBV12-3 or TRBV12-4 and TRBJ1-3; D ambiguous. Trimming took 3 bases from V and 0 from J, leaving 12 bases between them. This CDR3 region has 16 residues. The CDR3 here is CASSLITRSSGNTIYF. The CDR3 nucleotides read TGTGCCAGCAGTTTGATAACCCGGAGCTCTGGAAACACCATATATTTT.

Only a few counts were recorded for this clonotype. The chain links TRBV5-1 to TRBJ1-1, with D possibly being TRBD1 (5 bases). There are 13 residues in the CDR3. Germline CDR1 and CDR2: SGHRS and YFSETQ. V was cut by 6 bases and J by 2 bases, with 11 bases left in between. The CDR3 DNA reads TGCGCCAGCACCCGGGACCCAAACACTGAAGCTTTCTTT. As protein: CASTRDPNTEAFF. The entire variable domain, with the rest obtained from reference TRBV5-1 and TRBJ1-1, is as follows: KAGVTQTPRYLIKTRGQQVTLSCSPISGHRSVSWYQQTPGQGLQFLFEYFSETQRNKGNFPGRFSGRQFSNSRSEMNVSTLELGDSALYLCASTRDPNTEAFFGQGTRLTVV.

The sample holds a few counts of this clonotype. The chain carries TRBV28 and TRBJ2-5; 8 bases are shared with TRBD1. The V segment lost 6 bases and the J segment 5 bases; nucleotides outside the gene matches: 8. The CDR3 spans 14 residues. Germline values: CDR1 MDHEN, CDR2 SYDVKM. The CDR3 nucleotides are TGTGCCAGCAGCAGGACAGGGAAAGTGGAGACCCAGTACTTC. Translating gives CASSRTGKVETQYF.

This clonotype was seen repeatedly, ten times or more. The V gene is TRBV28, the J gene TRBJ2-5, with 9 positions matching TRBD2. Germline CDR1 reads MDHEN; CDR2 reads SYDVKM. The trim removed 2 bases at V and 5 bases at J, leaving 12 bases unmatched. This CDR3 has 17 residues. The CDR3 nucleotides are TGTGCCAGCAGTTTAGGCCTAGCGGGGTCGGTAGAGGAGACCCAGTACTTC. Amino acid sequence: CASSLGLAGSVEETQYF.